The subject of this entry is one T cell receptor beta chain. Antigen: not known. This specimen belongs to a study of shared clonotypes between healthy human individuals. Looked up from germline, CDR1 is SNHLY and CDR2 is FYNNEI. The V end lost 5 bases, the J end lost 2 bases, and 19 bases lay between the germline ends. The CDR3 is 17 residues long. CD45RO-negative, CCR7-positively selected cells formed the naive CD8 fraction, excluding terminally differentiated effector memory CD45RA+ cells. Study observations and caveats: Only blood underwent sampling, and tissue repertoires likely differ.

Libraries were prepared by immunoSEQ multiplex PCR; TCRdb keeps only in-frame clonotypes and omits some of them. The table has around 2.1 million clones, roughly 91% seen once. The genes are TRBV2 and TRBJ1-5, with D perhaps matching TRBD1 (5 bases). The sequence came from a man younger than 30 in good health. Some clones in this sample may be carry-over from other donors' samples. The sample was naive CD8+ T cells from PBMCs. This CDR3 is CASSPKGRGWGNQPQHF. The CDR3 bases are TGTGCCAGCAGTCCCAAGGGGAGGGGCTGGGGCAATCAGCCCCAGCATTTT.